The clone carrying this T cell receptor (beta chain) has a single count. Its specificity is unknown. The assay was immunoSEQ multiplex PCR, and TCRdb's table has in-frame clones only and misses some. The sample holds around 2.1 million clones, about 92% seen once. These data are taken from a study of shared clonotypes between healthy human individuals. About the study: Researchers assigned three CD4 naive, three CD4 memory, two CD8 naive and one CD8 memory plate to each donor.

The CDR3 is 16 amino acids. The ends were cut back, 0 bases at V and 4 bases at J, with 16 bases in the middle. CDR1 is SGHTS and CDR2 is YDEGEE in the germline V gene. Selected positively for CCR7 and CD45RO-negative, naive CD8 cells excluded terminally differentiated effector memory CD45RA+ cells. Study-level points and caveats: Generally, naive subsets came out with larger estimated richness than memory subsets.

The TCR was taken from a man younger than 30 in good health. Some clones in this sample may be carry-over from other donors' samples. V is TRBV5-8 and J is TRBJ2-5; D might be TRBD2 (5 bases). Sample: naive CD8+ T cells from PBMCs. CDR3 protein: CASSLGNGEGPETQYF. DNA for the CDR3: TGTGCCAGCAGCTTGGGGAACGGAGAGGGTCCAGAGACCCAGTACTTC.